This T cell receptor (beta chain) was identified in a study of T cells in Graves' hyperthyroidism and ophthalmopathy. This clonotype has a count of ten or more. V lost 2 bases, J lost 6 bases, and 8 bases lay in between. Looked up from germline, CDR1 is KGHSH and CDR2 is LQKENI. CDR3 length: 13 amino acids. There were TCR beta CDR3 regions amplified from RNA transcripts. An initial round of RT-PCR targeting the TCR CDR3 relied on the HTBI primer set. Via MiXCR, TCRdb re-called the multiplex PCR reads, giving one row per CDR3 protein. The sample lists 550,000 to 600,000 distinct CDR3 sequences, 16% seen once, with 18% in the top ten.

The J gene is TRBJ2-1, the V gene TRBV18; no clear D. This TCR came from a woman aged 18-29 years with Graves' hyperthyroidism. The sequenced sample consisted of blood. CDR3 region: CASSPSSANEQFF. The CDR3 nucleotides read TGTGCCAGCTCACCATCAAGTGCCAATGAGCAGTTCTTC.